Sequencing of this T cell receptor (beta chain) was carried out in a study of T-cell reconstitution after alpha-beta-depleted transplantation in children. Study-level results: Recipient T cells and thymic progenitors that survived were the source of the high TCRbeta diversity seen at day 60 in some patients.

Unique molecular identifiers were incorporated into the prepared TCRbeta library. TCRdb independently ran MiXCR on the PCR reads; one entry per CDR3 protein. The sample consists of about 200,000 distinct CDR3 sequences, approximately 6.8% of them appearing once. This clonotype was observed many times. What it recognizes is unknown. The source material was PBMCs, sampled before TCRalphabeta/CD19-depleted stem cell transplant. This clonotype originated in a girl less than two years old with combined immunodeficiency, due to receive a stem cell transplant.

In nucleotides, the CDR3 is TGTGCCAGCAGCAGAGTAGCGGGAGCAAACAATGAGCAGTTCTTC. This sequence encodes CASSRVAGANNEQFF. The V gene is TRBV7-2, the J gene TRBJ2-1, with 9 positions matching TRBD2. The CDR3 is 15 amino acids. Germline V lookup: CDR1 SGHTA, CDR2 FQGNSA. V shed 5 bases and J 5 bases; nucleotides not matched to a gene: 7.